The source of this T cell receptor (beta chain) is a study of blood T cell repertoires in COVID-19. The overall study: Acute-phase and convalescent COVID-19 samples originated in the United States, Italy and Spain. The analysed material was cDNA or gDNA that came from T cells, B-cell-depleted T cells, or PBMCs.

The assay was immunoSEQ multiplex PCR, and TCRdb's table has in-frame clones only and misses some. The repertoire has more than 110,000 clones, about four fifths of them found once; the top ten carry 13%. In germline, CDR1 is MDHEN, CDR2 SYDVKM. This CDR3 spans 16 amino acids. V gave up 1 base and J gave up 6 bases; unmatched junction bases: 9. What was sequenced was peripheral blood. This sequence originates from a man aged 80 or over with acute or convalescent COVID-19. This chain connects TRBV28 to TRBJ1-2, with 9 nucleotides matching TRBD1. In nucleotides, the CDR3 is TGTGCCAGCAGTTTATTAACCGCCGGGACAGGGAATGGCTACACCTTC. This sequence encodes CASSLLTAGTGNGYTF.